Listed below are T cell receptor beta chains from one sample, sequenced in a study of shared clonotypes between healthy human individuals. Here immunoSEQ multiplex PCR was the method, and the copy in TCRdb shows in-frame clones only, minus some. Among approximately 2.5 million clones listed, roughly nine tenths were seen once. The specimen sequenced was naive CD4+ T cells sorted from blood. These receptors came from a man between 18 and 29 years old in good health. Each CDR3 is given with its conserved first and last residue. Fields, in order: D gene, V gene, clone size, J gene, CDR3 DNA, CDR3 protein. The D gene is left open where the match is weak. Clone sizes are given selectively: once, few, many, or a class where the clone is expanded.

>.|TRBV10-1|.|TRBJ1-1
TGCGCCAGCAGTGAGTCAGGCCTTTTGGGAGCCCGGAACACTGAAGCTTTCTTT
CASSESGLLGARNTEAFF
>.|TRBV4-1|.|TRBJ2-3
TGCGCCAGCAGCCAAGTATCGGGCAGGGGCGGCACAGATACGCAGTATTTT
CASSQVSGRGGTDTQYF
>TRBD1|TRBV19|once|TRBJ1-1
TGTGCCAGTAGTATACCCAGGGGGCTAGGCACTGAAGCTTTCTTT
CASSIPRGLGTEAFF
>.|TRBV30|.|TRBJ2-7
TGTGCCTGTTGCACAGGAAAATCCTACGAGCAGTACTTC
CACCTGKSYEQYF
>.|TRBV5-1|.|TRBJ2-6
TGCGCCAGCAGCTTAACGGGGACCGGGGCCAACGTCCTGACTTTC
CASSLTGTGANVLTF
>.|TRBV6-1|.|TRBJ2-7
TGTGCCAGCAGTGAGGGATCCAGGTCATACGAGCAGTACTTC
CASSEGSRSYEQYF
>.|TRBV15|.|TRBJ2-5
TGTGCCACCAGCAGAGATTTGAAGGAGACCCAGTACTTC
CATSRDLKETQYF
>TRBD2|TRBV5-1|.|TRBJ2-3
TGCGCCAGCGGCCCCGGGGGGAATGTGGTAGATACGCAGTATTTT
CASGPGGNVVDTQYF
>.|TRBV5-4|.|TRBJ2-1
TGTGCCAGCAGCTTGGATCCCACCCTCCCTCCTGAGCAGTTCTTC
CASSLDPTLPPEQFF
>TRBD1|TRBV5-1|.|TRBJ1-6
TGCGCCAGCAGCTTGGCGGGACAGGGTTTTTCACCCCTCCACTTT
CASSLAGQGFSPLHF
>TRBD1|TRBV6-5|.|TRBJ1-5
TGTGCCAGCAGTCTAACGACAGGGGCTCAGCCCCAGCATTTT
CASSLTTGAQPQHF
>TRBD1|TRBV25-1|.|TRBJ1-6
TGTGCCAGCAGGGGGGGGGACAGGGTTAATTCACCCCTCCACTTT
CASRGGDRVNSPLHF
>.|TRBV5-1|once|TRBJ1-4
TGCGCCAGCAGCTTGGGAGGGCTTGGTGAAAAACTGTTTTTT
CASSLGGLGEKLFF
>.|TRBV18|.|TRBJ1-5
TGTGCCAGCTCCCCCGATCTAGGCAATCAGCCCCAGCATTTT
CASSPDLGNQPQHF
>.|TRBV5-1|.|TRBJ2-7
TGCGCCAGCAGCTTGTACCAAGGACAGCCCTACGAGCAGTACTTC
CASSLYQGQPYEQYF
>TRBD1|TRBV25-1|.|TRBJ2-1
TGTGCCAGCAGTGGAGTGGACAGGGGGCAATTTGGGCAGTTCTTC
CASSGVDRGQFGQFF
>.|TRBV7-9|.|TRBJ1-4
TGTGCCAGCAGCCCCCCCCTCCACTTCATAGGCGGGGAAAAACTGTTTTTT
CASSPPLHFIGGEKLFF
>.|TRBV27|.|TRBJ1-6
TGTGCCAGCAGTTCCGGAAGCTCCTATAATTCACCCCTCCACTTT
CASSSGSSYNSPLHF
>.|TRBV23-1|once|TRBJ1-3
TGCGCCAGCTGCGAGGGGCGGGGAAACACCATATATTTT
CASCEGRGNTIYF
>.|TRBV28|.|TRBJ1-1
TGTGCCAGCAGTTTAACGGCAGCTCCGAACACTGAAGCTTTCTTT
CASSLTAAPNTEAFF
>.|TRBV7-9|.|TRBJ2-3
TGTGCCAGCATTAAACCCATAAGCGGAGGGGTCCCAGATACGCAGTATTTT
CASIKPISGGVPDTQYF
>.|TRBV19|.|TRBJ1-5
TGTGCCAGTAGATCGGTGGGGCTCGGCAATCAGCCCCAGCATTTT
CASRSVGLGNQPQHF
>.|TRBV19|.|TRBJ1-5
TGTGCCAGTAGTACCACAAAGGGCTATAGCAATCAGCCCCAGCATTTT
CASSTTKGYSNQPQHF
>TRBD1|TRBV28|once|TRBJ1-1
TGTGCCAGCTGCACCTCCGGGACAGGGCAAACTGAAGCTTTCTTT
CASCTSGTGQTEAFF
>TRBD2|TRBV4-1|.|TRBJ2-7
TGCGCCAGCAGCACCAGCGGGAGTAGGTCCTACGAGCAGTACTTC
CASSTSGSRSYEQYF
>.|TRBV7-2|.|TRBJ1-1
TGTGCCAGCAGCTTAAGGACGAGGGACACTGAAGCTTTCTTT
CASSLRTRDTEAFF
>.|TRBV18|.|TRBJ1-1
TGTGCCAGCTCACCACCGGGGAGGGAATTTGGCACTGAAGCTTTCTTT
CASSPPGREFGTEAFF
>.|TRBV7-2|.|TRBJ2-7
TGTGCCAGCAGCTTTGGGAGCTACGAGCAGTACTTC
CASSFGSYEQYF
>.|TRBV6-1|.|TRBJ1-1
TGTGCCAGCAGTGCCAGGGAGGGCGTGAACACTGAAGCTTTCTTT
CASSAREGVNTEAFF
>TRBD2|TRBV30|once|TRBJ2-1
TGTGCCTGGAGAGGGGATAGCGGGCCCTACAATGAGCAGTTCTTC
CAWRGDSGPYNEQFF
>TRBD1|TRBV6-1|.|TRBJ2-3
TGTGCCAGCAGTGTCCAGGGGGCAGGTACAGATACGCAGTATTTT
CASSVQGAGTDTQYF
>.|TRBV2|once|TRBJ2-3
TGTGCCAGCACATCCGGGCTTACGAATACGCAGTATTTT
CASTSGLTNTQYF
>.|TRBV2|.|TRBJ2-7
TGTGCCAGCAGGCAGACCATACCCTACGAGCAGTACTTC
CASRQTIPYEQYF
>.|TRBV5-1|.|TRBJ2-4
TGCGCCAGCAGCTTGAAAGGAGACAAAAACATTCAGTACTTC
CASSLKGDKNIQYF
>.|TRBV7-6|.|TRBJ2-7
TGTGCCAGCAGCTTGGCGACGGCGGTAGGACAAGACGAGCAGTACTTC
CASSLATAVGQDEQYF
>.|TRBV6-5|.|TRBJ2-7
TGTGCCAGCAGTTACTCGATTTTGGGGGGACGCGAGCAGTACTTC
CASSYSILGGREQYF
>TRBD1|TRBV9|.|TRBJ1-6
TGTGCCAGCAGCGTAGGAGGGGGCGAGCTCCACTTT
CASSVGGGELHF
>.|TRBV2|.|TRBJ1-6
TGTGCCAGCAGTGAACAGGGGATGGGGAATTCACCCCTCCACTTT
CASSEQGMGNSPLHF
>.|TRBV29-1|.|TRBJ2-7
TGCAGCGTCGGCCCGGGACTGCAAACCTACGAGCAGTACTTC
CSVGPGLQTYEQYF
>.|TRBV5-4|.|TRBJ1-6
TGTGCCAGCAGCTTCCCCGGGATTAATTCACCCCTCCACTTT
CASSFPGINSPLHF
>.|TRBV21-1|.|TRBJ2-7
TGTGCCAGCAGCGGACGGACAGGGGCCAACCCTCTCTACGAGCAGTACTTC
CASSGRTGANPLYEQYF
>.|TRBV30|.|TRBJ1-5
TGTGCCTGGAGGGGGGAGGGCCAGCCCCAGCATTTT
CAWRGEGQPQHF
>TRBD1|TRBV6-4|.|TRBJ1-2
TGTGCCAGCAAAGGCGGGTTGCGACCGGGACAGGGCTGCACCTTC
CASKGGLRPGQGCTF
>TRBD1|TRBV10-3|.|TRBJ2-7
TGTGCCATCAGTGGGACAGGGGGTTCCTACGAGCAGTACTTC
CAISGTGGSYEQYF
>.|TRBV5-1|.|TRBJ2-3
TGCGCCAGCAGCTTGGCGCCAGGGAGCACAGATACGCAGTATTTT
CASSLAPGSTDTQYF
>.|TRBV7-9|.|TRBJ1-1
TGTGCCAGCAGCTTTCAGGGAGGGGGCACTGAAGCTTTCTTT
CASSFQGGGTEAFF
>TRBD2|TRBV7-2|.|TRBJ2-1
TGTGCCAGCAGCTGGGGACTAGCGGACAATGAGCAGTTCTTC
CASSWGLADNEQFF
>TRBD1|TRBV11-2|.|TRBJ2-7
TGTGCCAGCAGCTTAGACGGGACAGGGGAAAACGAGCAGTACTTC
CASSLDGTGENEQYF
>.|TRBV5-1|.|TRBJ2-5
TGCGCCAGCAGCTTGAGGCGGATCCAAGAGACCCAGTACTTC
CASSLRRIQETQYF
>.|TRBV12-5|.|TRBJ1-6
TGTGCTAGTGTCGGGACCGGGGGTTCACCCCTCCACTTT
CASVGTGGSPLHF
>TRBD2|TRBV14|.|TRBJ2-2
TGTGCCAGCAGCCAGGATAGCGGGAGGGCCTACACCGGGGAGCTGTTTTTT
CASSQDSGRAYTGELFF